Listed here are 6 T cell receptor beta chains from one sample, sequenced in a study of OX40 agonist ivuxolimab in advanced cancers. Libraries were constructed by the immunoSEQ multiplex PCR assay. Held by TCRdb, this immuneACCESS table contains in-frame sequences only and omits some clones. Under half of the omission traces to an unresolved V gene where checked; the cause of the rest is unknown. The sample contains about 6,100 clones, around 74% of them found a single time. 25% of the sample is in the top ten clones. This material consisted of CD4+ or CD8+ T cells sorted from blood, taken in a trial of the OX40 agonist ivuxolimab. The source is an adult with an advanced solid tumor such as melanoma, head and neck, liver or kidney cancer.

This rearrangement joins TRBV27 to TRBJ2-1, with 8 bases fitting TRBD1. Trimming cost V 3 bases and J 4 bases; bases outside gene matches: 2. CDR3 size: 14 residues. Germline loops: CDR1 MNHEY, CDR2 SMNVEV (reference sequence). The CDR3 DNA reads TGTGCCAGCAGTTTCGGGACAGGATACAATGAGCAGTTCTTC. Translation: CASSFGTGYNEQFF.

This clone was recorded once. The gene calls are TRBV5-1 and TRBJ1-5; D possibly corresponds to TRBD1 (5 bases). With 0 bases removed from V and 6 bases from J, the gap between germline ends came to 10 bases. This CDR3 has 14 residues. Germline CDR1 is SGHRS and CDR2 is YFSETQ. The CDR3 here is CASSLDGGGQPQHF. In DNA, the CDR3 is TGCGCCAGCAGCTTGGATGGGGGTGGTCAGCCCCAGCATTTT.

This clone was counted between two and nine times. The chain uses TRBV28 and TRBJ1-4; 7 bases match TRBD1. Trimming cost V 6 bases and J 8 bases; bases outside gene matches: 6. This CDR3 has 13 residues. CDR1 and CDR2 from the germline V gene are MDHEN and SYDVKM. CDR3 amino acids: CASRVTGEEKLFF. DNA of the CDR3: TGTGCCAGCAGGGTTACAGGGGAAGAAAAACTGTTTTTT. Combining the CDR3 with reference TRBV28 and TRBJ1-4 gives the whole variable domain DVKVTQSSRYLVKRTGEKVFLECVQDMDHENMFWYRQDPGLGLRLIYFSYDVKMKEKGDIPEGYSVSREKKERFSLILESASTNQTSMYLCASRVTGEEKLFFGSGTQLSVL.

The rearrangement links TRBV6-6 to TRBJ2-1; D perhaps matches TRBD2 (6 bases). V was trimmed by 7 bases and J by 4 bases, leaving 11 bases between them. The germline CDR1 and CDR2 sequences are MNHNY and SVGAGI (reference sequence). The CDR3 contains 13 residues. CDR3 amino acids: CASIPGLYNEQFF. The CDR3, as DNA: TGTGCCAGCATCCCGGGACTGTACAATGAGCAGTTCTTC.

This clone was observed a few times. The chain is built from TRBV19 and TRBJ1-1, with D unresolved. V was cut by 5 bases and J by 5 bases, with 12 bases left in between. This CDR3 spans 13 amino acids. The germline V gene encodes CDR1 LNHDA and CDR2 SQIVND (reference sequence). CDR3 DNA: TGTGCCAGTAGTTTGTCAGCTGGAACTGAAGCTTTCTTT. This sequence encodes CASSLSAGTEAFF. Complete variable domain (other parts from reference TRBV19 and TRBJ1-1): DGGITQSPKYLFRKEGQNVTLSCEQNLNHDAMYWYRQDPGQGLRLIYYSQIVNDFQKGDIAEGYSVSREKKESFPLTVTSAQKNPTAFYLCASSLSAGTEAFFGQGTRLTVV.

This clone rates as medium-sized. The rearrangement links TRBV2 to TRBJ1-2, with TRBD1 matching over 9 bases. CDR3 length equals 14 residues. In germline, CDR1 is SNHLY, CDR2 FYNNEI. V lost 6 bases, J lost 6 bases, and 8 bases stayed unmatched. CDR3: CASRGPGQGDGYTF. The CDR3, as DNA: TGTGCCAGCAGAGGTCCGGGACAGGGTGATGGCTACACCTTC.